Shown below are 7 T cell receptor beta chains from a single sample sequenced in a study of CDR3 diversity in severe acne. TCRdb called the PCR reads again in MiXCR, with one record for every CDR3 protein. The repertoire includes over 100,000 distinct CDR3 sequences, 51% of them detected once, and 9.5% to 15% sits in the top ten. The sample was blood. Receptors were obtained from a male donor with acne.

This clonotype was found a few times. The chain links TRBV6-1 to TRBJ1-5; the D is unclear. Looked up from germline, CDR1 is MNHNS and CDR2 is SASEGT. V gave up 1 base and J gave up 5 bases, with 12 bases separating them. This CDR3 comprises 15 residues. CDR3 sequence reads: CASSEGAGNYQPQHF. DNA of the CDR3: TGTGCCAGCAGTGAAGGGGCAGGCAACTATCAGCCCCAGCATTTT.

J is TRBJ1-1 and V is TRBV6-1, with unresolved D. The CDR3 spans 14 residues. V was shortened by 10 bases and J by 1 base, with 16 bases between the two germline ends. The germline gives CDR1 MNHNS, CDR2 SASEGT. The CDR3 sequence is CATEPHWGNTEAFF. DNA of the CDR3: TGTGCCACCGAGCCTCATTGGGGGAACACTGAAGCTTTCTTT.

The CDR3 loop is CSAMDRGNYEQFF. Written as DNA, the CDR3 is TGCAGTGCCATGGACAGGGGAAACTATGAGCAGTTCTTC. The V gene is TRBV20-1, the J gene TRBJ2-1; 9 nucleotides line up with TRBD1. Per the germline V gene, CDR1 is DFQATT and CDR2 is SNEGSKA (reference sequence). The CDR3 contains 13 residues. V trimming: 6 bases; J trimming: 8 bases; junction bases outside the gene matches: 8.

This clonotype has a count of ten or more. The gene calls are TRBV20-1 and TRBJ2-3, with D unresolved. This CDR3 spans 14 amino acids. The ends were cut back, 4 bases at V and 2 bases at J, with 13 bases in the middle. Germline CDR1 reads DFQATT; CDR2 reads SNEGSKA (reference sequence). For the CDR3, the DNA is TGCAGTGCTATTTTCTGGGATTACACAGATACGCAGTATTTT. This codes for CSAIFWDYTDTQYF.

The chain links TRBV7-9 to TRBJ1-1; 7 positions agree with TRBD1. CDR1 and CDR2 (germline): SEHNR, FQNEAQ (reference sequence). The J segment lost 5 bases and the V segment lost 5 bases, leaving 8 bases of the junction unmatched. This CDR3 spans 14 amino acids. Written as DNA, the CDR3 is TGTGCCAGCAGCCCCGTCCAGGGGGTTACTGAAGCTTTCTTT. Its protein is CASSPVQGVTEAFF.

Comments on this clonotype: Given the absence of the conserved phenylalanine or tryptophan at the CDR3 end, a read error is likely. The chain carries TRBV20-1 and TRBJ1-2; no firm D call. The CDR3 is made up of 10 amino acids. Germline V gives CDR1 DFQATT, CDR2 SNEGSKA (reference sequence). V was cut by 7 bases and J by 9 bases, with 12 bases left in between. The CDR3 here is CSVSVERYTL. CDR3 in DNA: TGCAGTGTGTCAGTCGAACGCTACACCCTC.

This clonotype was seen repeatedly, ten times or more. One end of the junction does not line up with germline, which may come from a read error. The rearrangement links TRBV7-2 to TRBJ2-5; TRBD2 might be the D (6 bases). The CDR3 totals 13 residues. CDR1 and CDR2 (germline): SGHTA, FQGNSA. The CDR3 loop is CASSLAVVETQYF. Here the CDR3 DNA reads TGTGCCAGCAGTTTAGCGGTTGTGGAGACCCAGTACTTC.